This is a list of T cell receptor beta chains from one sample in a study of breast tumors, draining lymph nodes, adjacent tissues. Each CDR3 protein gets one entry after TCRdb re-called the multiplex PCR reads with MiXCR. The sample consists of 200,000 or so distinct CDR3 sequences, 31% of them appearing once. Sequenced: axillary lymph node tissue. The receptors shown here come from a female donor with breast cancer. Some clones in this sample may be carry-over from other donors' samples. The CDR3 runs from the conserved cysteine through the conserved F or W. The order of the fields is D gene, clone size, V gene, J gene, CDR3 DNA, CDR3 protein. D genes are given only for firm matches. Size is omitted from some rows. Given values are once, few, many or a class for expanded clones.

D: .
size: many
V: TRBV29-1
J: TRBJ2-2
DNA: TGCAGCGTTGACTGGGTCGGGGAGCTGTTTTTT
CDR3: CSVDWVGELFF

D: .
size: .
V: TRBV20-1
J: TRBJ1-1
DNA: TGCAGTGCTAGAGACTTGGGGGTGAGCACTGAAGCTTTCTTT
CDR3: CSARDLGVSTEAFF

D: .
size: many
V: TRBV6-5
J: TRBJ2-2
DNA: TGTGCCAGCAGTACATACCGGGGGAGGATGGACACCGGGGAGCTGTTTTTT
CDR3: CASSTYRGRMDTGELFF

D: .
size: many
V: TRBV7-2
J: TRBJ2-7
DNA: TGTGCCAGCAGCTTCGCTGTTGGCTCCTACGAGCAGTACTTC
CDR3: CASSFAVGSYEQYF

D: .
size: many
V: TRBV12-3/TRBV12-4
J: TRBJ1-4
DNA: TGTGCCAGCAGTTTACTGGGGGCGAGGAAACTGTTTTTT
CDR3: CASSLLGARKLFF

D: .
size: .
V: TRBV20-1
J: TRBJ1-1
DNA: TGCAGTGCGTGGGGGGGGGTGTTATATGAAGCTTTCTTT
CDR3: CSAWGGVLYEAFF

D: .
size: many
V: TRBV20-1
J: TRBJ2-7
DNA: TGCAGTGCTAGTAAGATGAAAGGGGGATCAAGCTCCTACGAGCAGTACTTC
CDR3: CSASKMKGGSSSYEQYF

D: TRBD2
size: many
V: TRBV5-8
J: TRBJ2-2
DNA: TGTGCCAGCAGCCGACCGACTAGCGGGACTACCGGGGAGCTGTTTTTT
CDR3: CASSRPTSGTTGELFF

D: .
size: many
V: TRBV20-1
J: TRBJ1-6
DNA: TGCAGTGCTAGAAATTCCCAGGGGACCTCCTCACCCCTCCACTTT
CDR3: CSARNSQGTSSPLHF

D: .
size: many
V: TRBV5-1
J: TRBJ2-3
DNA: TGCGCCAGCAGCTTGGCCCTGGGGTCCTCCACAGATACGCAGTATTTT
CDR3: CASSLALGSSTDTQYF

D: .
size: many
V: TRBV9
J: TRBJ2-7
DNA: TGTGCCAGCAGCGTAGGGCCAGGATCTAAGCAGTACTTC
CDR3: CASSVGPGSKQYF

D: .
size: .
V: TRBV20-1
J: TRBJ2-5
DNA: TGCAGTGCGGGGGTAGAGACCCAGTACTTC
CDR3: CSAGVETQYF

D: .
size: .
V: TRBV14
J: TRBJ2-2
DNA: TGTGCCAGCAGCCAAGGAAGTTTGCGCCAGGGTCCCCAGGGCTGTGCGAACACCGGGGAGCTGTTTTTT
CDR3: CASSQGSLRQGPQGCANTGELFF

D: TRBD2
size: many
V: TRBV2
J: TRBJ2-5
DNA: TGTGCCAGCTCTTTCTCCGGGACTAGCGGGGGAGAGACCCAGTACTTC
CDR3: CASSFSGTSGGETQYF

D: .
size: .
V: TRBV30
J: TRBJ1-1
DNA: TGTGCCTGGAGTATAGGGGCGAACACTGAAGCTTTCTTT
CDR3: CAWSIGANTEAFF

D: .
size: many
V: TRBV6-6
J: TRBJ1-4
DNA: TGTGCCAGCAGTTACATCAACCAGATAGACGAAAAACTGTTTTTT
CDR3: CASSYINQIDEKLFF

D: TRBD2
size: many
V: TRBV5-1
J: TRBJ2-1
DNA: TGCGCCAGCAGCTTGGCCATTGCGGGGGGCGCGTACAATGAGCAGTTCTTC
CDR3: CASSLAIAGGAYNEQFF

D: .
size: many
V: TRBV18
J: TRBJ2-1
DNA: TGTGCCAGCTCACCACAGGGGGGCTGGAATGAGCAGTTCTTC
CDR3: CASSPQGGWNEQFF

D: TRBD2
size: many
V: TRBV5-1
J: TRBJ2-3
DNA: TGCGCCAGCAGCCGCCAAGCGGGGGGGCAGAAGGGCACAGATACGCAGTATTTT
CDR3: CASSRQAGGQKGTDTQYF

D: .
size: .
V: TRBV29-1
J: TRBJ2-1
DNA: TGCAGCGTTGTTTACTACTTAGGGGGTATCAATGAGCAGTTCTTC
CDR3: CSVVYYLGGINEQFF

D: .
size: many
V: TRBV29-1
J: TRBJ2-7
DNA: TGCAGCGTTGAAGTCCCAGTGGGATACGAGCAGTACTTC
CDR3: CSVEVPVGYEQYF

D: .
size: .
V: TRBV7-9
J: TRBJ1-3
DNA: TGTGCCAGCAGCAAGGGCCACGCTTCTGGAAACACCATATATTTT
CDR3: CASSKGHASGNTIYF

D: TRBD2
size: few
V: TRBV27
J: TRBJ2-3
DNA: TGTGCCAGCAGAACCCTCACTAGCGGGAGTTTTGCAGATACGCAGTATTTT
CDR3: CASRTLTSGSFADTQYF

D: .
size: .
V: TRBV5-1
J: TRBJ1-1
DNA: TGCGCCAGCAGCTTGGATGAGACCACTGAAGCTTTCTTT
CDR3: CASSLDETTEAFF

D: TRBD2
size: many
V: TRBV7-2
J: TRBJ2-7
DNA: TGTGCCAGCAGCCCCCCGGGACTAGCCTACGAGCAGTACTTC
CDR3: CASSPPGLAYEQYF

D: .
size: many
V: TRBV24-1
J: TRBJ1-2
DNA: TGTGCCACCAGTGATCCCACACAGGGTGATGGCTACACCTTC
CDR3: CATSDPTQGDGYTF

D: .
size: many
V: TRBV7-2
J: TRBJ1-3
DNA: TGTGCCAGCAGCCTCCAGGGGAACACCATATATTTT
CDR3: CASSLQGNTIYF

D: TRBD2
size: many
V: TRBV7-9
J: TRBJ2-1
DNA: TGTGCCAGCAGCCATACTAGCGGGGGGTTTCACGAGCAGTTCTTC
CDR3: CASSHTSGGFHEQFF

D: .
size: many
V: TRBV12-3/TRBV12-4
J: TRBJ1-3
DNA: TGTGCCAGCAGTTTAAGTAGCGGCCTCATATATTTT
CDR3: CASSLSSGLIYF

D: TRBD2
size: .
V: TRBV19
J: TRBJ2-6
DNA: TGTGCCAGTAGATCCCAAAGCGGGGTCCTCTCTGGGGCCAACGTCCTGACTTTC
CDR3: CASRSQSGVLSGANVLTF

D: .
size: .
V: TRBV20-1
J: TRBJ2-7
DNA: TGCAGTGCTACCGCAGGTTTCTCCTACGAGCAGTACTTC
CDR3: CSATAGFSYEQYF

D: TRBD1
size: many
V: TRBV7-8
J: TRBJ1-2
DNA: TGTGCCAGCAGCTTAGACAGGGGGCGCGAGGGCTACACCTTC
CDR3: CASSLDRGREGYTF

D: .
size: many
V: TRBV6-5
J: TRBJ1-2
DNA: TGTGCCAGCAGTCACTCAGGCGAACCTCCCTATGGCTACACCTTC
CDR3: CASSHSGEPPYGYTF

D: .
size: many
V: TRBV10-3
J: TRBJ1-2
DNA: TGTGCCATCAGTGAGGCGGGGGGGGCTAATGGCTACACCTTC
CDR3: CAISEAGGANGYTF

D: TRBD2
size: many
V: TRBV12-3/TRBV12-4
J: TRBJ2-1
DNA: TGTGCCAGCAGTCTTACTAGCGGGAGTAGCAATGAGCAGTTCTTC
CDR3: CASSLTSGSSNEQFF

D: .
size: many
V: TRBV7-2
J: TRBJ2-5
DNA: TGTGCCAGCAGCTTAGCGCCGTCGGGGCCGTACCAAGAGCCCCAGTACTTC
CDR3: CASSLAPSGPYQEPQYF

D: .
size: few
V: TRBV5-1
J: TRBJ1-1
DNA: TGCGCCAGCAGACCCGCGGGGGACACTGAAGCTTTCTTT
CDR3: CASRPAGDTEAFF

D: .
size: many
V: TRBV4-2
J: TRBJ2-5
DNA: TGTGCCAGCAGCCAAGATGGCACCGTAGGGCAAGAGACCCAGTACTTC
CDR3: CASSQDGTVGQETQYF

D: .
size: .
V: TRBV5-5
J: TRBJ2-3
DNA: TGTGCCAGCAGCCTGAGATCCGGCCTCTCGCTCACGGATTCGCAGTATTTT
CDR3: CASSLRSGLSLTDSQYF